This is a list of T cell receptor beta chains from one sample in a study of blood T cell repertoires in COVID-19. TCRdb keeps only in-frame clones here, not all; method: immunoSEQ multiplex PCR. The sample lists 150,000 to 200,000 clones; approximately 92% were seen once. Sequenced material: peripheral blood. The receptors here all came from a woman aged 50 to 60 with acute or convalescent COVID-19. The CDR3 runs from the conserved cysteine through the conserved F or W. Fields, in order: J gene, D gene, CDR3 length, clone size, V gene, CDR3 protein, CDR3 DNA. A D gene is named only where the DNA matches it firmly. Clone sizes are given selectively: once, few, many, or a class where the clone is expanded.

>TRBJ2-2|TRBD2|19|NA|TRBV7-6
CASSLAWTSGRRDTGELFF
TGTGCCAGCAGCTTAGCCTGGACTAGCGGGAGACGGGACACCGGGGAGCTGTTTTTT
>TRBJ2-1|TRBD1|14|once|TRBV7-3
CASSYSRGNNEQFF
TGTGCCAGCAGCTACAGCAGGGGGAACAATGAGCAGTTCTTC
>TRBJ1-1|NA|16|NA|TRBV5-8
CASSFSSGRGGTEAFF
TGTGCCAGCAGCTTTTCGTCGGGCAGGGGTGGAACTGAAGCTTTCTTT
>TRBJ1-1|TRBD1|15|NA|TRBV4-3
CASSLGQVLNTEAFF
TGCGCCAGCAGCCTGGGACAGGTCCTGAACACTGAAGCTTTCTTT
>TRBJ1-1|NA|14|NA|TRBV7-2
CASSFLRENTEAFF
TGTGCCAGCAGCTTTCTACGGGAGAACACTGAAGCTTTCTTT
>TRBJ2-3|TRBD1|14|NA|TRBV29-1
CSVEGTGRIDTQYF
TGCAGCGTTGAGGGGACAGGGAGGATAGATACGCAGTATTTT
>TRBJ1-4|TRBD1|15|NA|TRBV11-2
CASSPWTGVVEKLFF
TGTGCCAGCAGCCCCTGGACAGGGGTAGTGGAAAAACTGTTTTTT
>TRBJ1-1|TRBD1|14|NA|TRBV5-1
CASSLEGGITEAFF
TGCGCCAGCAGCTTAGAAGGGGGCATCACTGAAGCTTTCTTT
>TRBJ1-6|NA|17|NA|TRBV7-9
CASSLLGGSSVAEPLHF
TGTGCCAGCAGCTTGTTGGGAGGGTCGTCGGTCGCAGAACCCCTCCACTTT
>TRBJ1-1|TRBD1|14|NA|TRBV6-5
CASSPGQGAPEAFF
TGTGCCAGCAGCCCCGGACAGGGGGCGCCGGAAGCTTTCTTT
>TRBJ2-7|NA|13|NA|TRBV3-1/TRBV3-2
CASSQVQRGEQYF
TGTGCCAGCAGCCAAGTGCAAAGGGGCGAGCAGTACTTC
>TRBJ2-7|NA|16|NA|TRBV5-4
CASSWGGPGGAYEQYF
TGTGCCAGCAGCTGGGGGGGGCCAGGGGGCGCCTACGAGCAGTACTTC
>TRBJ1-4|NA|15|NA|TRBV5-1
CASSLSPGGPEKLFF
TGCGCCAGCAGCTTGTCCCCGGGGGGCCCTGAAAAACTGTTTTTT
>TRBJ2-1|TRBD1|17|NA|TRBV18
CASSPVGRGRGSSEQFF
TGTGCCAGCTCACCCGTCGGCAGGGGGCGAGGTTCCAGTGAGCAGTTCTTC
>TRBJ2-1|NA|15|NA|TRBV7-9
CASSPRVRVYNEQFF
TGTGCCAGCAGCCCCCGGGTCCGAGTCTACAATGAGCAGTTCTTC
>TRBJ1-2|NA|13|NA|TRBV12-5
CASGWGGWTGYTF
TGTGCTAGTGGTTGGGGGGGTTGGACTGGCTACACCTTC
>TRBJ1-1|NA|14|NA|TRBV6-1
CASFPGQSNTEAFF
TGTGCCAGCTTCCCCGGACAGTCGAACACTGAAGCTTTCTTT
>TRBJ1-1|NA|13|NA|TRBV11-1
CASSPGGGTEAFF
TGTGCCAGCAGCCCCGGGGGGGGCACTGAAGCTTTCTTT
>TRBJ2-7|TRBD2|13|NA|TRBV27
CASSFGGAAEQYF
TGTGCCAGCAGTTTCGGGGGGGCTGCAGAGCAGTACTTC
>TRBJ2-1|TRBD2|19|NA|TRBV10-3
CAISDPEATSGSSYNEQFF
TGTGCCATCAGTGATCCCGAAGCTACTAGCGGGAGCTCCTACAATGAGCAGTTCTTC
>TRBJ2-7|TRBD1|15|NA|TRBV7-2
CASRLSTGSSYEQYF
TGTGCCAGCAGACTCTCGACAGGGAGCTCCTACGAGCAGTACTTC
>TRBJ1-4|NA|15|NA|TRBV4-2
CASSQGQDTNEKLFF
TGTGCCAGCAGCCAAGGACAGGACACTAATGAAAAACTGTTTTTT
>TRBJ2-7|NA|14|NA|TRBV30
CAWSVGSGIHEQYF
TGTGCCTGGAGTGTAGGTTCGGGGATCCACGAGCAGTACTTC
>TRBJ1-1|TRBD1|14|NA|TRBV15
CATSSHWDRVEAFF
TGTGCCACCAGCAGCCACTGGGACAGGGTCGAAGCTTTCTTT
>TRBJ1-3|NA|14|NA|TRBV5-6
CASSLYSSGNTIYF
TGTGCCAGCAGCTTGTACAGCTCTGGAAACACCATATATTTT
>TRBJ2-1|NA|14|NA|TRBV6-4
CASSVKFWVGGQFF
TGTGCCAGCAGTGTAAAATTTTGGGTAGGGGGGCAGTTCTTC
>TRBJ2-2|NA|14|NA|TRBV19
CASSIVMGDGELFF
TGTGCCAGTAGTATCGTCATGGGCGACGGGGAGCTGTTTTTT
>TRBJ2-1|NA|12|NA|TRBV13
CASSLRGSSEFF
TGTGCCAGCAGCTTAAGGGGATCATCTGAGTTCTTC
>TRBJ1-1|TRBD1|16|NA|TRBV19
CASDAGTGVLESEAFF
TGTGCCAGTGATGCCGGGACAGGGGTTTTAGAGAGTGAAGCTTTCTTT
>TRBJ1-2|NA|16|NA|TRBV15
CATSRDTLPGVHGYTF
TGTGCCACCAGCAGAGATACTTTGCCCGGGGTGCATGGCTACACCTTC
>TRBJ2-3|TRBD2|14|NA|TRBV11-2
CASSPLAGLDTQYF
TGTGCCAGCAGCCCTTTAGCGGGACTGGATACGCAGTATTTT
>TRBJ1-5|NA|16|NA|TRBV21-1
CASSNPGQSSNQPQHF
TGTGCCAGCAGCAATCCTGGACAGTCTAGCAATCAGCCCCAGCATTTT
>TRBJ1-1|NA|13|NA|TRBV30
CAWRGHSNTEAFF
TGTGCCTGGAGGGGACACTCGAACACTGAAGCTTTCTTT
>TRBJ2-1|NA|16|NA|TRBV19
CASSIGRGQKRNEQFF
TGTGCCAGTAGTATAGGAAGAGGACAGAAGCGCAATGAGCAGTTCTTC
>TRBJ1-1|TRBD1|15|NA|TRBV3-1/TRBV3-2
CASSLRQGPNTEAFF
TGTGCCAGCAGCCTAAGACAGGGTCCGAACACTGAAGCTTTCTTT
>TRBJ2-2|NA|12|NA|TRBV11-2
CASSRAAGELFF
TGTGCCAGCAGCCGAGCTGCCGGGGAGCTGTTTTTT
>TRBJ1-5|NA|14|NA|TRBV5-1
CASSPGGAGQPQHF
TGCGCCAGCAGCCCGGGGGGGGCCGGCCAGCCCCAGCATTTT
>TRBJ2-7|NA|15|NA|TRBV19
CASTDPGHGNYEQYF
TGTGCCAGTACCGACCCGGGACACGGAAACTACGAGCAGTACTTC
>TRBJ1-2|TRBD1|13|NA|TRBV2
CASKTGANYGYTF
TGTGCCAGCAAGACAGGGGCTAACTATGGCTACACCTTC
>TRBJ1-4|NA|13|NA|TRBV7-2
CASSLEVREKLFF
TGTGCCAGCAGCTTAGAAGTGCGGGAAAAACTGTTTTTT
>TRBJ2-1|NA|15|NA|TRBV7-6
CASSLRDITYNEQFF
TGTGCCAGCAGTCTGAGGGACATCACCTACAATGAGCAGTTCTTC
>TRBJ2-2|TRBD1|18|once|TRBV27
CASSLSGQGDWDTGELFF
TGTGCCAGCAGTTTATCGGGACAGGGGGATTGGGACACCGGGGAGCTGTTTTTT
>TRBJ1-2|TRBD1|14|NA|TRBV4-1
CASSHSGQNYGYTF
TGCGCCAGCAGCCACTCGGGACAGAACTATGGCTACACCTTC
>TRBJ2-7|TRBD1|15|NA|TRBV6-5
CATDATGGASPEQYF
TGTGCCACCGACGCCACAGGGGGTGCCTCCCCCGAGCAGTACTTC
>TRBJ1-2|NA|14|NA|TRBV18
CASSPPGQGYGYTF
TGTGCCAGCTCACCCCCGGGACAAGGATATGGCTACACCTTC
>TRBJ1-1|NA|12|few|TRBV7-8
CASTRGYTEAFF
TGTGCCAGCACCAGGGGTTACACTGAAGCTTTCTTT
>TRBJ1-5|NA|16|NA|TRBV2
CASSPTGFFSNQPQHF
TGTGCCAGCAGTCCAACAGGGTTTTTCAGCAATCAGCCCCAGCATTTT
>TRBJ1-1|TRBD1|16|NA|TRBV5-6
CASSFFTGQGMTEAFF
TGTGCCAGCAGCTTCTTTACCGGACAGGGAATGACTGAAGCTTTCTTT
>TRBJ2-1|TRBD1|14|NA|TRBV27
CASSFGQGDNEQFF
TGTGCCAGCAGCTTCGGACAGGGCGACAATGAGCAGTTCTTC
>TRBJ1-2|TRBD1|13|NA|TRBV29-1
CSVRDRANYGYTF
TGCAGCGTTAGGGACAGGGCTAACTATGGCTACACCTTC
>TRBJ2-5|NA|14|NA|TRBV2
CASSFRDTTSAQYF
TGTGCCAGCAGCTTCAGGGACACTACGTCGGCCCAGTACTTC
>TRBJ1-2|NA|15|NA|TRBV6-4
CASSEEGGAPYGYTF
TGTGCCAGCAGTGAGGAGGGGGGGGCCCCCTATGGCTACACCTTC
>TRBJ1-1|NA|15|NA|TRBV5-8
CASSVAEEGAPEAFF
TGTGCCAGCAGCGTGGCCGAGGAGGGCGCCCCTGAAGCTTTCTTT
>TRBJ1-6|NA|16|NA|TRBV19
CASSLPGDRRKSPLHF
TGTGCCAGTAGTCTTCCTGGAGACAGGAGAAAATCACCCCTCCACTTT
>TRBJ2-3|TRBD2|18|NA|TRBV3-1/TRBV3-2
CASSQGLAGWSGTDTQYF
TGTGCCAGCAGCCAGGGACTAGCGGGGTGGAGTGGCACAGATACGCAGTATTTT
>TRBJ2-7|TRBD1|16|NA|TRBV19
CASSIDYGTGGREQYF
TGTGCCAGTAGTATAGATTACGGGACAGGGGGACGAGAGCAGTACTTC
>TRBJ1-5|NA|13|NA|TRBV11-2
CASSLDRDQPQHF
TGTGCCAGCAGCTTAGATCGCGATCAGCCCCAGCATTTT